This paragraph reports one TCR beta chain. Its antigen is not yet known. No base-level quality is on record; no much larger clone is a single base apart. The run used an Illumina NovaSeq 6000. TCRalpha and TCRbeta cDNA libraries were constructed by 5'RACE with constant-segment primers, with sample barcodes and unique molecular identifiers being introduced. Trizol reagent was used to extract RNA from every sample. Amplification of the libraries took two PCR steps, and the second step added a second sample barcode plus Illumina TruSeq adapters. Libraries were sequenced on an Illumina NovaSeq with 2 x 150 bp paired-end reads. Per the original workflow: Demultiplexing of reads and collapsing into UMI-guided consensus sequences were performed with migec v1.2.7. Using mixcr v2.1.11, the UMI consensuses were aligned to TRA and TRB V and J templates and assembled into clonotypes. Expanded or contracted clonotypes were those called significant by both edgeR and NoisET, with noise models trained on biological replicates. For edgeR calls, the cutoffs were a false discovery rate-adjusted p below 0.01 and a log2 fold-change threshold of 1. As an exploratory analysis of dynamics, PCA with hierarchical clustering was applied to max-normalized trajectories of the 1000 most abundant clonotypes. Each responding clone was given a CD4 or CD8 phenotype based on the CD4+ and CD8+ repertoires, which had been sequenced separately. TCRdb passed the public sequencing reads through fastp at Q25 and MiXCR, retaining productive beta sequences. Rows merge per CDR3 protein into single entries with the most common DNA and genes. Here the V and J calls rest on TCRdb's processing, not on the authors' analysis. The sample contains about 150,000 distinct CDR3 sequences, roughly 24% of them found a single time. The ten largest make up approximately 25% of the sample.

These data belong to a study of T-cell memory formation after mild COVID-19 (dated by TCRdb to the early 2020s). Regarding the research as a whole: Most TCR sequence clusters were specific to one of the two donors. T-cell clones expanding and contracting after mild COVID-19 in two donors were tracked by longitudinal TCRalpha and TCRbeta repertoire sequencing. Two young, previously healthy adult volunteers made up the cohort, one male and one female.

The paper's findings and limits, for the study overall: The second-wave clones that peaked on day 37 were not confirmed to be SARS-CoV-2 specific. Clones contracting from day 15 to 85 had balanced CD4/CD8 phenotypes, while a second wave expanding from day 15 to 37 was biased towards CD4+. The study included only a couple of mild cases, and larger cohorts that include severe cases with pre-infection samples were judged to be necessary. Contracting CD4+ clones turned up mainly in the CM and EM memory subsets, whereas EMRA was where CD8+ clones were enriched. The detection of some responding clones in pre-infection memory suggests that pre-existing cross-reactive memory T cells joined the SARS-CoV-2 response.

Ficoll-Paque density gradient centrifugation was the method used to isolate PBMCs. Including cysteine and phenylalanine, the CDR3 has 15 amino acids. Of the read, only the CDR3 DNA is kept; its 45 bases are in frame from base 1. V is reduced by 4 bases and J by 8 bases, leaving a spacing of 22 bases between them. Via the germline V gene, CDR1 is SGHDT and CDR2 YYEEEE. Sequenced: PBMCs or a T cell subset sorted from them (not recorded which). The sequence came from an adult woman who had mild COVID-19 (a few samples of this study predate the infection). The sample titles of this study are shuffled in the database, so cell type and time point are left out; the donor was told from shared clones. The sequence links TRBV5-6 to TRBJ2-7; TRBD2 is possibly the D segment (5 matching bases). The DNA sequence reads TGTGCCAGCAGCGGGCCGAGCGAGGGCCCCCGGAAGCAGTACTTC. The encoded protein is CASSGPSEGPRKQYF. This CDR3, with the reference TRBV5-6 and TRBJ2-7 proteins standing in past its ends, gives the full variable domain DAGVTQSPTHLIKTRGQQVTLRCSPKSGHDTVSWYQQALGQGPQFIFQYYEEEERQRGNFPDRFSGHQFPNYSSELNVNALLLGDSALYLCASSGPSEGPRKQYFGPGTRLTVT.